A selection of T cell receptor beta chains follows, all from one sample in a study of graft-versus-host responses after intestinal transplantation. The repertoire was sequenced with immunoSEQ multiplex PCR; TCRdb's copy has only in-frame clones and lacks some. Among about 1,000 clones listed, nearly 85% were seen once. The sample here was ileum tissue, taken around 110 days after intestinal transplant. Receptor source: a human patient who received an intestinal transplant, so some T cells may come from the graft donor. Both conserved end residues are trimmed from each CDR3.

V: TRBV18
J: TRBJ2-7
CDR3: ASSDRDLYEQY

V: TRBV5-8
J: TRBJ2-3
CDR3: ASSVTGPDTQY

V: TRBV7-2
J: TRBJ2-5
CDR3: ASSLAEASEGETQY

V: TRBV9
J: TRBJ2-1
CDR3: ASSVERVSEQF

V: TRBV2
J: NA
CDR3: ASSPGTSGFYEQY

V: TRBV7-9
J: TRBJ2-2
CDR3: ASSSTGTTHTGELF

V: TRBV19
J: TRBJ1-2
CDR3: ASRESTDRRKGYT

V: TRBV2
J: TRBJ2-7
CDR3: ASTSSDGSYEQY

V: TRBV12-5
J: TRBJ1-1
CDR3: ASGAGQNTEAF

V: TRBV19
J: TRBJ2-2
CDR3: ASSIDVPPVTGELF

V: TRBV7-9
J: TRBJ2-7
CDR3: ASSLVTGTYEQY

V: TRBV2
J: TRBJ2-1
CDR3: ASSKETSYNEQF

V: TRBV15
J: TRBJ2-2
CDR3: ATSRDRGNTGELF

V: TRBV19
J: TRBJ1-5
CDR3: ATHQRGLSNQPQH

V: TRBV25-1
J: TRBJ1-2
CDR3: ASSSLTGGYGYT

V: TRBV25-1
J: TRBJ1-2
CDR3: ASSEFNYGYT

V: TRBV5-1
J: TRBJ2-6
CDR3: ASSPGVSGANVLT

V: TRBV5-1
J: TRBJ2-1
CDR3: ASSGTDRGSYNEQF

V: TRBV6-5
J: TRBJ1-2
CDR3: ASSSDRVLYGYT

V: TRBV4-2
J: TRBJ2-5
CDR3: ASSPPGQGYETQY

V: TRBV9
J: TRBJ2-2
CDR3: ASSVSTSETSIPGELF

V: TRBV7-9
J: TRBJ1-2
CDR3: ASSWGQGADYGYT

V: TRBV2
J: TRBJ2-5
CDR3: ASEPSGTQY

V: TRBV18
J: TRBJ2-7
CDR3: ASSPRGQGDNEQY

V: TRBV7-9
J: TRBJ2-3
CDR3: ASSPGLAGDRTDTQY

V: TRBV5-1
J: TRBJ1-2
CDR3: ASSLMRDYGYT

V: TRBV28
J: TRBJ1-5
CDR3: ASLTGNQPQH

V: TRBV29-1
J: TRBJ2-1
CDR3: SVVKAGVWSEQF

V: TRBV30
J: TRBJ2-6
CDR3: AWSVAGANVLT

V: TRBV20-1
J: TRBJ2-5
CDR3: SARPRETQY

V: TRBV6-6
J: TRBJ2-7
CDR3: ASSGRGLVYEQY

V: TRBV12-5
J: TRBJ1-3
CDR3: ASGLDPGRRNTIY

V: TRBV15
J: TRBJ1-1
CDR3: ATSGVGTTEAF

V: TRBV5-6
J: TRBJ1-3
CDR3: ASSFGGLSGNTIY

V: TRBV6-6
J: TRBJ2-7
CDR3: ASRDPSMKTYEQY

V: TRBV5-1
J: TRBJ2-5
CDR3: ASSLQGYQETQY

V: TRBV10-2
J: TRBJ2-4
CDR3: ASSVTGGPGNIQY

V: TRBV7-9
J: TRBJ2-5
CDR3: ASSWGLAGRRGPQETQY

V: TRBV27
J: TRBJ2-3
CDR3: ASSPRTARTDTQY

V: TRBV7-2
J: TRBJ2-3
CDR3: ASSLVRQTLPGTDTQY

V: TRBV28
J: TRBJ2-5
CDR3: ATRTAQETRY

V: TRBV27
J: TRBJ1-6
CDR3: ASSLRGRESNSPLH

V: TRBV13
J: TRBJ1-5
CDR3: ASSLGHRNQPQH

V: TRBV29-1
J: TRBJ2-7
CDR3: SVEMTGRTYEQY

V: TRBV6-6
J: TRBJ2-4
CDR3: ASSYQAGVANIQY